The 8 T cell receptor beta chains given below trace back to one sample, sequenced in a study of T-cell reconstitution after alpha-beta-depleted transplantation in children. During its preparation, the TCRbeta library received unique molecular identifiers. TCRdb used MiXCR to reprocess the PCR reads, holding one entry per CDR3 protein. The table records 580,000 or so distinct CDR3 sequences, roughly 23% of them present only once. Sequences were derived from PBMCs, mostly from graft donor cells, sampled 360 days after TCRalphabeta/CD19-depleted stem cell transplant. These TCRs come from a boy in the first two years of life who had a stem cell transplant for acute myeloid leukemia, so the T cells may come from the graft donor.

This clonotype was recorded many times. The CDR3: CATSDLGPQYF. CDR3 sequence (DNA): TGTGCCACCAGTGATTTAGGGCCCCAGTACTTC. The chain joins TRBV24-1 to TRBJ2-5; D ambiguous. Germline CDR1 is KGHDR and CDR2 is SFDVKD. Trimming left V 1 base short and J 9 bases short, with 5 bases between. The CDR3 length is 11 residues.

The chain carries TRBV5-1 and TRBJ2-1, with 13 bases identical to TRBD2. The V gene's germline CDR1 is SGHRS and CDR2 YFSETQ. J gave up 0 bases and V 7 bases, and 7 bases lay outside the gene matches. This CDR3 comprises 17 residues. In nucleotides, the CDR3 is TGCGCCAGCGCGACTAGCGGGGGGAGCAGCTCCTACAATGAGCAGTTCTTC. Its protein product is CASATSGGSSSYNEQFF.

In its sample, this clonotype was seen many times. The rearrangement joins TRBV5-1 to TRBJ1-2; D is uncertain. V gave up 4 bases and J gave up 4 bases, with 11 bases separating them. The length of the CDR3 is 13 residues. Per germline, CDR1 SGHRS and CDR2 YFSETQ. CDR3 DNA: TGCGCCAGCAGCGCAACAACGGTCTATGGCTACACCTTC. Residues: CASSATTVYGYTF.

This clonotype was detected a few times. One junction end does not reproduce the germline sequence, and a read error may be involved. The gene calls are TRBV28 and TRBJ2-4; TRBD1 is a possible D gene (6 bases). This CDR3 has 13 amino acids. Germline CDR1 and CDR2: MDHEN and SYDVKM. CDR3 loop: CASSRTAQNIQYF. CDR3 coding DNA: TGTGCCAGCAGTCGGACAGCCCAAAACATTCAGTACTTC.

The table lists this clonotype with a few counts. The rearrangement uses TRBV6-1 and TRBJ2-4; possibly TRBD1 or TRBD2 for D (5 bases each). The CDR3 has 13 amino acids. Germline CDR1 is MNHNS and CDR2 is SASEGT. Trimming shortened V by 1 base and J by 8 bases, and 9 bases separated the two germline ends. The CDR3 DNA follows: TGTGCCAGCAGTGAAGGCCGAGGGGACATTCAGTACTTC. Encoded protein: CASSEGRGDIQYF.

This chain links TRBV6-2 or TRBV6-3 with TRBJ1-1; possibly TRBD1 for D (6 bases). V was clipped by 0 bases and J by 0 bases, with 11 bases between them. CDR3 size: 16 residues. Germline loops: CDR1 MNHEY, CDR2 SVGEGT. The CDR3 spells CASSYSTGQLNTEAFF. The CDR3 coding sequence is TGTGCCAGCAGTTACTCAACCGGACAGCTGAACACTGAAGCTTTCTTT.

Ten or more counts support this clonotype. This chain connects TRBV25-1 to TRBJ2-1; perhaps TRBD2 as D (5 bases). Trimming left V 6 bases short and J 10 bases short, with 13 bases between. CDR3 length: 12 amino acids. Looked up from germline, CDR1 is MGHDK and CDR2 is SYGVNS. The CDR3 region has the DNA TGTGCCAGCAGCGAGGGCGGGCCAGAGCAGTTCTTC. Encoded protein: CASSEGGPEQFF. Based on the CDR3 plus reference TRBV25-1 and TRBJ2-1, the full variable domain is EADIYQTPRYLVIGTGKKITLECSQTMGHDKMYWYQQDPGMELHLIHYSYGVNSTEKGDLSSESTVSRIRTEHFPLTLESARPSHTSQYLCASSEGGPEQFFGPGTRLTVL.

The chain carries TRBV9 and TRBJ2-3; D not resolved. The V and J ends lost 3 bases and 6 bases respectively, with 20 bases between them. This CDR3 comprises 16 residues. Germline values: CDR1 SGDLS, CDR2 YYNGEE. The CDR3 DNA follows: TGTGCCAGCAGCGCAATCGACTCCTACGGTCGGGATACGCAGTATTTT. Protein: CASSAIDSYGRDTQYF.